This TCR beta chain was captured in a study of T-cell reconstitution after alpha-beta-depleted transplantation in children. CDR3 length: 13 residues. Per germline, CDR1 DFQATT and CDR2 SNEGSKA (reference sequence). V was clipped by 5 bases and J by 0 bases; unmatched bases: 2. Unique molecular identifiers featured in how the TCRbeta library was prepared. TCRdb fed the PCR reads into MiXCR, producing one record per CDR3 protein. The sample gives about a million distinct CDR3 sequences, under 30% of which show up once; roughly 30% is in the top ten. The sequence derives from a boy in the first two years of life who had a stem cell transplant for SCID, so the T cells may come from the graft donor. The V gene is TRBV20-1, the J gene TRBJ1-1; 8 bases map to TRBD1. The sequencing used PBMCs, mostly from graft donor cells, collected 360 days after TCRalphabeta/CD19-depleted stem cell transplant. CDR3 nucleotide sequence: TGCAGTGCTGGACAGGGCATGAACACTGAAGCTTTCTTT. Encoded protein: CSAGQGMNTEAFF.